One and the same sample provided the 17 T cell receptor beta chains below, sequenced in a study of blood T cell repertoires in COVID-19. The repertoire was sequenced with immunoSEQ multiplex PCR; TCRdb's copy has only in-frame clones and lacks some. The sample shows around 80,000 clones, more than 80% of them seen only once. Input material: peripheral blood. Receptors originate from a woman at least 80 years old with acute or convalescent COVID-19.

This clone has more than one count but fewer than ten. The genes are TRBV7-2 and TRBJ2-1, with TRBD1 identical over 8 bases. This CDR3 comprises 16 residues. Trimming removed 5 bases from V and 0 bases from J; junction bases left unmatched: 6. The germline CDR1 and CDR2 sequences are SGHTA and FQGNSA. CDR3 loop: CASSPRQGSSYNEQFF. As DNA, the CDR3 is TGTGCCAGCAGCCCCAGACAGGGGAGCTCCTACAATGAGCAGTTCTTC.

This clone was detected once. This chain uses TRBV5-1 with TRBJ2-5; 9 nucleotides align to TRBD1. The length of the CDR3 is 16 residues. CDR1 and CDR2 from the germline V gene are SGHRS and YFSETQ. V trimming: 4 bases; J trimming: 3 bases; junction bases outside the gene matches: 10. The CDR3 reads CASSRADRGDEETQYF. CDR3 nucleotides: TGCGCCAGCAGCCGAGCCGACAGGGGGGATGAAGAGACCCAGTACTTC.

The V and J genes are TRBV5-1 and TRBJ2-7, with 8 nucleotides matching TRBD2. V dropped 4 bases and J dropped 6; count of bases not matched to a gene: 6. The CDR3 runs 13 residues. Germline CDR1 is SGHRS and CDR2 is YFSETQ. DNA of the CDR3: TGCGCCAGCAGCAAGACTAGCGTATCCGAGCAGTACTTC. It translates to CASSKTSVSEQYF.

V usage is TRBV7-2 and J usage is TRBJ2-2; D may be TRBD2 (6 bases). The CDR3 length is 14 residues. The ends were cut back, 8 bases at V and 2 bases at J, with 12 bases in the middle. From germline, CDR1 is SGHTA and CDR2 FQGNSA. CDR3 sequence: CASGGSVNTGELFF. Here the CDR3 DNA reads TGTGCCAGCGGAGGGAGCGTTAACACCGGGGAGCTGTTTTTT.

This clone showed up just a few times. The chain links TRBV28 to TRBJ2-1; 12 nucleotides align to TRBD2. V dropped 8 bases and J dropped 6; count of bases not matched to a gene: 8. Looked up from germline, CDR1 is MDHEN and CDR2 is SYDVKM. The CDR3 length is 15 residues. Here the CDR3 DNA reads TGTGCCAGCCTTTACCTAGCGGGAGGGACCAATGAGCAGTTCTTC. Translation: CASLYLAGGTNEQFF.

The CDR3 coding sequence is TGTGCCAGCAGCTTACGGCTAGCGGGGGGCAATGAGCAGTTCTTC. Protein product: CASSLRLAGGNEQFF. The chain couples TRBV7-2 to TRBJ2-1; 11 bases align to TRBD2. The length of the CDR3 is 15 residues. J was trimmed by 6 bases and V by 2 bases; bases with no gene match: 3. The germline gives CDR1 SGHTA, CDR2 FQGNSA.

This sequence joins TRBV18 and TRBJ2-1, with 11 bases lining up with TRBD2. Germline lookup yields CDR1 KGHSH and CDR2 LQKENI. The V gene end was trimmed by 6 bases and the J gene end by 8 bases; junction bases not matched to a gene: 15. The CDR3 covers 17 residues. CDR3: CASSEAGEASGRYEQFF. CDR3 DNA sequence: TGTGCCAGCTCCGAAGCCGGCGAAGCTAGCGGGAGGTATGAGCAGTTCTTC.

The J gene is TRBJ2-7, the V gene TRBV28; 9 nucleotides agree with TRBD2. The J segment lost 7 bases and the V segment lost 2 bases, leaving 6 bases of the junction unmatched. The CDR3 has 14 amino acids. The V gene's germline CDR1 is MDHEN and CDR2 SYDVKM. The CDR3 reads CASSLGGRAEEQYF. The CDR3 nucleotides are TGTGCCAGCAGTTTAGGCGGGAGGGCCGAAGAGCAGTACTTC.

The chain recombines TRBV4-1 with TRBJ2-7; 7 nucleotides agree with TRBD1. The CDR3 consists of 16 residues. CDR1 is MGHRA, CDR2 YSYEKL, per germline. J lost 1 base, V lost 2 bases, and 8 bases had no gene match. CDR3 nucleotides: TGCGCCAGCAGCCAAAGCCGACAGGGTAGATCCTACGAGCAGTACTTC. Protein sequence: CASSQSRQGRSYEQYF.

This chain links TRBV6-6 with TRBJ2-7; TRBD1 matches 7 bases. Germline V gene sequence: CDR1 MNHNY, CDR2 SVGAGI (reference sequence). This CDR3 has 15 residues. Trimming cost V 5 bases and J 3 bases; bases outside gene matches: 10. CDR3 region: CASSQVQGRLYEQYF. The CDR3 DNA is TGTGCCAGCAGTCAAGTACAGGGGCGCCTCTACGAGCAGTACTTC.

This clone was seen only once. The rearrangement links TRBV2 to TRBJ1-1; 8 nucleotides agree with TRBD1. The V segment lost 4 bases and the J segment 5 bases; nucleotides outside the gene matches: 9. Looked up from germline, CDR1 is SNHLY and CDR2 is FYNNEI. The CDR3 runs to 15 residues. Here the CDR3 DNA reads TGTGCCAGCAGTGGGCAGGGGGCGCCAATGACTGAAGCTTTCTTT. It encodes CASSGQGAPMTEAFF.

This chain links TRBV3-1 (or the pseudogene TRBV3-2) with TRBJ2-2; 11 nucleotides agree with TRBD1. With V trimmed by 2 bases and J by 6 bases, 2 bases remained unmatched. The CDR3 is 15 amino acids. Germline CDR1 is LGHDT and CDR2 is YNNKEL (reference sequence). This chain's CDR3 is CASSQLDRGPGELFF. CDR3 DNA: TGTGCCAGCAGCCAATTGGACAGGGGGCCCGGGGAGCTGTTTTTT.

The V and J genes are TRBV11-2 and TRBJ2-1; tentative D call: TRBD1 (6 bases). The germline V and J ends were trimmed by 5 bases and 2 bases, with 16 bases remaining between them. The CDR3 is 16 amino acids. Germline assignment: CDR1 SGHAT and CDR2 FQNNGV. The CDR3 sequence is CASSPTGMGPYNEQFF. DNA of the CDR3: TGTGCCAGCAGCCCTACAGGGATGGGGCCCTACAATGAGCAGTTCTTC.

CDR3 sequence: CASRGRLAGYNEQFF. CDR3 in DNA: TGTGCCAGCCGGGGCCGCCTAGCGGGGTACAATGAGCAGTTCTTC. The V gene is TRBV2, the J gene TRBJ2-1; TRBD2 agrees at 9 bases. Germline V gives CDR1 SNHLY, CDR2 FYNNEI. This CDR3 region has 15 residues. Trimming removed 8 bases from V and 4 bases from J; junction bases left unmatched: 9.

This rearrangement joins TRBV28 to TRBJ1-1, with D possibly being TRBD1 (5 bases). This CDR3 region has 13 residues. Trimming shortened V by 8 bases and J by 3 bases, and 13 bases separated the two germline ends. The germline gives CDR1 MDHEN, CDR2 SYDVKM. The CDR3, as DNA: TGTGCCAGCCAAAAGGGAGGGGACACTGAAGCTTTCTTT. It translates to CASQKGGDTEAFF.

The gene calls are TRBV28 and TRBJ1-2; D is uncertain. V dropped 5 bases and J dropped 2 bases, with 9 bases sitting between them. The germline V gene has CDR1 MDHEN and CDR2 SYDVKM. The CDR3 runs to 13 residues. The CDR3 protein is CASSPVRNYGYTF. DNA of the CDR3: TGTGCCAGCAGTCCAGTCAGAAACTATGGCTACACCTTC.

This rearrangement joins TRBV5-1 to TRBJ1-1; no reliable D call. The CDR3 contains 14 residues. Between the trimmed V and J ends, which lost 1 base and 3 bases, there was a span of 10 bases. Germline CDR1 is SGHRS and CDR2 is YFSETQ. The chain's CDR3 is CASSLNSGDTEAFF. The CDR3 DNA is TGCGCCAGCAGCTTGAACTCGGGAGACACTGAAGCTTTCTTT.